The clone carrying this T cell receptor (beta chain) turned up a few times. Its antigen remains unknown. The sample is drawn from a study of beta chain features in type 1 diabetes. Study results and caveats: TCRB CDR3s were moderately but significantly shorter in Type 1 diabetes patients in all four CD4+ subsets.

Sequenced material consisted of expressed TCRB transcripts (all of the isolated RNA was reverse transcribed). This table comes from immunoSEQ multiplex PCR, and its TCRdb copy is limited to in-frame clones, with some not included. The table includes hundreds of thousands of clones, about an eighth detected once. The CDR3 runs to 15 residues. Trimming removed 5 bases from V and 0 bases from J; junction bases left unmatched: 5. CDR1 is PRHDT, CDR2 FYEKMQ, per germline (reference sequence). The specimen was naive CD4+ T cells from blood. V and J are TRBV13 and TRBJ2-3; TRBD1 agrees at 7 bases. The clonotype originates from a man younger than 35 with type 1 diabetes. The CDR3 region is CASSRGGGSTDTQYF. For the CDR3, the DNA is TGTGCCAGCAGCCGAGGGGGCGGAAGCACAGATACGCAGTATTTT.